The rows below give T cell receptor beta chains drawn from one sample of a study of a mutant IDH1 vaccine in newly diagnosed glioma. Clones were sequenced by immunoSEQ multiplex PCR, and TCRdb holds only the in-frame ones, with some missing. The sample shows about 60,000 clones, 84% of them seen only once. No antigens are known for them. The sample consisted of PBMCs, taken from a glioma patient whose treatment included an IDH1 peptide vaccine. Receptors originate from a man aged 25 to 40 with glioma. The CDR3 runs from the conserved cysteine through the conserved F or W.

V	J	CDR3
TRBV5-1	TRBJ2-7	CASSFGTSYEQYF
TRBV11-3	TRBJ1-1	CASSPSGTGGDTEAFF
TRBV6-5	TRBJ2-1	CASSYIQRGTNEQFF
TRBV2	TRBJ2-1	CASRLDPDSSSYNEQFF
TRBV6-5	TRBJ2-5	CASSLAMKETQYF
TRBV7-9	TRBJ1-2	CASSRGTSNGYTF
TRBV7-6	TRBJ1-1	CASSLFSQPFPEAFF
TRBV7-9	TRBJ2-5	CASSNRDWETQYF
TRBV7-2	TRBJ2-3	CASSFRDSPTQYF
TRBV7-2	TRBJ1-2	CASSSPLSVYGYTF
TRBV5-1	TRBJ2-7	CASSSYPTDRLGTYEQYF
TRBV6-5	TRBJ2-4	CASSYDRSQNIQYF
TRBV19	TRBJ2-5	CASSGSDRGQETQYF
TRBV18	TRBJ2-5	CASSSGRRETQYF
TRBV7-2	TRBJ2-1	CASSLLGTSGGAQNNEQFF
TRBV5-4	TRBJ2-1	CASSLASGNEQFF
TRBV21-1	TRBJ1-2	CASSNRREGYTF
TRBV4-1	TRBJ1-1	CASSQDLGQALEAFF
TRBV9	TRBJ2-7	CASSVEAGGISPYEQYF
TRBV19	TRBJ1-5	CASRLTGGYSNQPQHF
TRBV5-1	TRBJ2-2	CASSPQGESNPGELFF
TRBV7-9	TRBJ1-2	CASSLSYGYTF
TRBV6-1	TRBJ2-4	CASSEGRTAAKNIQYF
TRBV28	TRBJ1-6	CASNPRTGNNSPLHF
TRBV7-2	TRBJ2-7	CASSSSLGSYEQYF
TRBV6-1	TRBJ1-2	CASSELDRHGYTF
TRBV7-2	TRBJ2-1	CASSLGPSNNEQFF
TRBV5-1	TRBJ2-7	CASSLAGQPYEQYF
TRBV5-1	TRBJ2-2	CASSLQGTGTGSGELFF
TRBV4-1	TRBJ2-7	CASSQVAFPGQSSYEQYF
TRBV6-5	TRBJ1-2	CASSHRTGQGYTF
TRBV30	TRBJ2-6	CAWPNSRYKSRANVLTF
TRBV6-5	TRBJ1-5	CASTYPGSAQPQHF
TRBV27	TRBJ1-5	CASSRGDSNQPQHF
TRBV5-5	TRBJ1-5	CASSHRPDPDSNQPQHF
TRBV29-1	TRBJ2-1	CSAVGVWDRGPNEQFF
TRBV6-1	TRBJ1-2	CASWGQGLYGYTF
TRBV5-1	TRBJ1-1	CASSLVSGGNTEAFF
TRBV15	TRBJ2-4	CATSRDVGRGVLAKNIQYF
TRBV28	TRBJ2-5	CASSLFQFGETQYF
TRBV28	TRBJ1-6	CASSLRDREHSPLHF
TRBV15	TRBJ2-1	CATSLNNEQFF
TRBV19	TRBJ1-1	CASLKGDDTEAFF
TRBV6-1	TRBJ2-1	CASSEVEGAAYNEQFF
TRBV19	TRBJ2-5	CASSIVHPPSGGETQYF